This T cell receptor beta chain was retrieved from a study of cytomegalovirus exposure and HLA in healthy donors. The CDR3 contains 14 residues. Germline CDR1 is GTSNPN and CDR2 is SVGIG (reference sequence). The ends were cut back, 2 bases at V and 2 bases at J, with 9 bases in the middle. Study outcomes and limitations: A likely sequencing artifact accounted for one observed cluster of highly shared sequence variants.

Note on this clone: What it binds is unknown.

Amplification used 60 Vbeta primers and 13 Jbeta primers. Profiling relied on immunoSEQ multiplex PCR, and the TCRdb table lists in-frame clones only, not all of them. The sample carries roughly 260,000 clones, almost 85% recorded once. Sequenced material: PBMCs. The rearrangement links TRBV30 to TRBJ2-2; no firm D call. This sequence originates from a woman aged 35 to 49 in good health and CMV-seropositive. In nucleotides, the CDR3 is TGTGCCTGGAGTAGGCAGACAAACACCGGGGAGCTGTTTTTT. It translates to CAWSRQTNTGELFF.